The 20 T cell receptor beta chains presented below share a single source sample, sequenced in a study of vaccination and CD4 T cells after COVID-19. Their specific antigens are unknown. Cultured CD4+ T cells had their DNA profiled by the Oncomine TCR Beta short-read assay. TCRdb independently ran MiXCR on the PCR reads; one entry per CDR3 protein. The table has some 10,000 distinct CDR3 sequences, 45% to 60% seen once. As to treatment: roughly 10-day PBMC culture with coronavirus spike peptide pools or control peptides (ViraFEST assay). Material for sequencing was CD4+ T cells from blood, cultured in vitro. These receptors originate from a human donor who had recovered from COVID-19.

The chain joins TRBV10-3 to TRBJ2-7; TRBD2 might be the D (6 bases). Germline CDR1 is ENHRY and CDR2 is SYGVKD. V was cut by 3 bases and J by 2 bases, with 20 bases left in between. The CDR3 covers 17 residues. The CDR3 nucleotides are TGTGCCATCAGTGACGAGACCTGGGCAGGGAGGCCCTACGAGCAGTACTTC. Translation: CAISDETWAGRPYEQYF.

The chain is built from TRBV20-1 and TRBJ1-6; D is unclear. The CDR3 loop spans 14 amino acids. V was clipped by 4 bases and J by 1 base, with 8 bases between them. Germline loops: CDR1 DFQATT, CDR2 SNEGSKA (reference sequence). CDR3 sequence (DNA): TGCAGTGCTACGGACGGTTCCTATAATTCACCCCTCCACTTT. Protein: CSATDGSYNSPLHF.

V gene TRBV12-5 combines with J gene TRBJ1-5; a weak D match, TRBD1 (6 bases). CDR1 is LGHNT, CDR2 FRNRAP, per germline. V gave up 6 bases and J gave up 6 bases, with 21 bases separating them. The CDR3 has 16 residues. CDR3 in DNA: TGTGCTAGTGGGACGGGGGGACAAGTCGCCGGTCAGCCCCAGCATTTT. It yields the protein CASGTGGQVAGQPQHF.

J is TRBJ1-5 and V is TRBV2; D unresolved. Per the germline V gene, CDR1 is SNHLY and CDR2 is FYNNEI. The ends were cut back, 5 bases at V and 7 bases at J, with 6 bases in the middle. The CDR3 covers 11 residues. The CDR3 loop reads CASSPGQPQHF. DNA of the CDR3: TGTGCCAGCAGTCCTGGCCAGCCCCAGCATTTT.

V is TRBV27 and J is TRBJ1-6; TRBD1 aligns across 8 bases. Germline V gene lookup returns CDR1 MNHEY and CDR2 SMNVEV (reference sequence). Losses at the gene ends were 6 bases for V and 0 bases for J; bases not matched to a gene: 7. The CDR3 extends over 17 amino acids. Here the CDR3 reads CASRTQGVSSYNSPLHF. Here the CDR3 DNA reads TGTGCCAGCAGGACACAGGGGGTTAGCTCCTATAATTCACCCCTCCACTTT.

This CDR3 is CSATKNRGRGDGYTF. The CDR3 DNA reads TGCAGTGCTACCAAAAACAGGGGGCGCGGCGATGGCTACACCTTC. The chain carries TRBV20-1 and TRBJ1-2; 9 nucleotides align to TRBD1. With V trimmed by 4 bases and J by 6 bases, 12 bases remained unmatched. There are 15 residues in the CDR3. Germline V gene lookup returns CDR1 DFQATT and CDR2 SNEGSKA (reference sequence).

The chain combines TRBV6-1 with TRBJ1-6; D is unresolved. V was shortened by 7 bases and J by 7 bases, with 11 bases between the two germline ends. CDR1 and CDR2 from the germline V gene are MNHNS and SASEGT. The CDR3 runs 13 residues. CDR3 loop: CASMVDLNSPLHF. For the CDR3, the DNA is TGTGCCAGCATGGTGGATTTAAATTCACCCCTCCACTTT.

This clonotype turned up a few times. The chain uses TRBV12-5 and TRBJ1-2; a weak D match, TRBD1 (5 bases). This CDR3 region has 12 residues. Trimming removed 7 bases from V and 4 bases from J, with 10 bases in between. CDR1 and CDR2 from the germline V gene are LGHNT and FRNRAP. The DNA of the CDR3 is TGTGCTAGTGTCTCACAGGTCTATGGCTACACCTTC. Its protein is CASVSQVYGYTF.

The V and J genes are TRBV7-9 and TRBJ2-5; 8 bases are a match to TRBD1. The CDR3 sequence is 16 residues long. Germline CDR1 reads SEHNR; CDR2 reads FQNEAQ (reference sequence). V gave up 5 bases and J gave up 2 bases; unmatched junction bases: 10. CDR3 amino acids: CASSTAPGTGQETQYF. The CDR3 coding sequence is TGTGCCAGCAGCACAGCCCCCGGGACAGGTCAAGAGACCCAGTACTTC.

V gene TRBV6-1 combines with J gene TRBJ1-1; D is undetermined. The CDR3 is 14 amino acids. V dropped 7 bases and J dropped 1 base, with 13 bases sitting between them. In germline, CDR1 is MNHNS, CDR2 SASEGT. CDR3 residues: CASTGGRENTEAFF. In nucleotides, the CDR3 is TGTGCCAGCACCGGTGGGCGGGAGAACACTGAAGCTTTCTTT.

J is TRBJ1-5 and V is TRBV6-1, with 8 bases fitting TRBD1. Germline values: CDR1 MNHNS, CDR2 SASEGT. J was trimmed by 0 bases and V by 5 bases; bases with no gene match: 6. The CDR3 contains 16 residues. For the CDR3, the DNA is TGTGCCAGCAGTCAAAGACAGGGGTATAGCAATCAGCCCCAGCATTTT. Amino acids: CASSQRQGYSNQPQHF.

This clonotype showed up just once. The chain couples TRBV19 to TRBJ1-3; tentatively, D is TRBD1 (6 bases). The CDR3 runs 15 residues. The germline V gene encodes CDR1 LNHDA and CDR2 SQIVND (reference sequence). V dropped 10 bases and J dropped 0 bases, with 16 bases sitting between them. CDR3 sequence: CATKRQEFSGNTIYF. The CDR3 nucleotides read TGTGCCACCAAACGACAGGAATTCTCTGGAAACACCATATATTTT.

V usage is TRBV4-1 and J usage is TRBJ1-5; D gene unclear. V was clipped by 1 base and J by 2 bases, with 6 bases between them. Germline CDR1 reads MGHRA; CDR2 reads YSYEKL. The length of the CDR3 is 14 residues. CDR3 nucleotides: TGCGCCAGCAGCCAAGTCCTGGGCAATCAGCCCCAGCATTTT. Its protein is CASSQVLGNQPQHF.

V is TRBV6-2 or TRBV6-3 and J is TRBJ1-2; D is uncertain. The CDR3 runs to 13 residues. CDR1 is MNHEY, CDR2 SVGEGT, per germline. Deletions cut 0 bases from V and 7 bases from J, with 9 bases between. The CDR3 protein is CASSYSGGSGYTF. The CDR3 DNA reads TGTGCCAGCAGTTACTCGGGAGGTAGTGGCTACACCTTC.

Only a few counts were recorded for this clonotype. CDR3 in DNA: TGCGCCAGCCCGTGGGGGACAGGGGATTACGGCTACACCTTC. Protein product: CASPWGTGDYGYTF. This chain uses TRBV23-1 with TRBJ1-2; 10 bases line up with TRBD1. TRBV23-1 is assigned to the ORF class and has an uncertain function. V dropped 8 bases and J dropped 8; count of bases not matched to a gene: 11. This CDR3 is 14 amino acids long.

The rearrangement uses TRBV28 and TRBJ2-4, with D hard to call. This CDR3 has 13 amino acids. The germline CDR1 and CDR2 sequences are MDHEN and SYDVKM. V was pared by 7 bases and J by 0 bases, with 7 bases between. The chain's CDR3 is CASTTVAKNIQYF. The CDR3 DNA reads TGTGCCAGCACTACGGTAGCCAAAAACATTCAGTACTTC.

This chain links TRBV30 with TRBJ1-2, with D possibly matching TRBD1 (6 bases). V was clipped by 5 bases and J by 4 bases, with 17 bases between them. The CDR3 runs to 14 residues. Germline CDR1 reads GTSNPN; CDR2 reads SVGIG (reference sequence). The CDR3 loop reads CAWGEGRGGYGYTF. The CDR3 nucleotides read TGTGCCTGGGGGGAAGGCAGGGGAGGCTATGGCTACACCTTC.

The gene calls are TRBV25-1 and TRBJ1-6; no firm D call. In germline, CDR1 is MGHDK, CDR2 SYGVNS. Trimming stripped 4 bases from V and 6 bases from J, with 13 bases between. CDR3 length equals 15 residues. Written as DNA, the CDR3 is TGTGCCAGCAGTGCCGGACGGACCTTTAATTCACCCCTCCACTTT. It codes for CASSAGRTFNSPLHF.

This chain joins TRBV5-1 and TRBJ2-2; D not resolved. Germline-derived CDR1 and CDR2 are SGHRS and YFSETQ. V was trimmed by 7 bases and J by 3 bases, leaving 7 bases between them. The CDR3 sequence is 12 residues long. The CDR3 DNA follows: TGCGCCAGCTGGGCGGACACCGGGGAGCTGTTTTTT. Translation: CASWADTGELFF.

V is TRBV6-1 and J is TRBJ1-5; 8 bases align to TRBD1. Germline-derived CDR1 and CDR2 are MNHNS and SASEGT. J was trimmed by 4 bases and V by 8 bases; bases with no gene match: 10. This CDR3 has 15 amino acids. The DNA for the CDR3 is TGTGCCAGCCGTAGGGCCGGGACAGGTAATCAGCCCCAGCATTTT. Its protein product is CASRRAGTGNQPQHF.